This T cell receptor (beta chain) was found in a study of Ad26.COV2.S vaccination and SARS-CoV-2 variants. Study context: Intramuscular Ad26.COV2.S at 5x10^10 or 1x10^11 viral particles. Findings and caveats of the study: Spike-specific TCR breadth ran higher among vaccine recipients than placebo recipients. The study found similar non-spike TCR breadth in vaccine and placebo recipients. Once vaccination had occurred, spike-specific CD8+ and CD4+ T cell responses reportedly showed substantial breadth.

Using immunoSEQ multiplex PCR, the repertoire was profiled, and TCRdb retains in-frame clones only, with some absent. The repertoire holds about 350,000 clones, approximately 90% seen once, with approximately 4.5% in the top ten. The CDR3 contains 15 residues. The germline V gene encodes CDR1 SNHLY and CDR2 FYNNEI. With 6 bases removed from V and 1 base from J, the gap between germline ends came to 15 bases. Comment on this clone: As yet, its antigen is unknown.

Documented treatment: 19 received Ad26.COV2.S at low or high dose, single or two shots; several received placebo; per-sample allocation not given. Vaccine and placebo recipients were sampled on day 63 after the first injection. This clonotype was sampled from a person aged 18-60 years who received the Ad26.COV2.S COVID-19 vaccine or a placebo. The sample here was peripheral blood, taken in a trial of Ad26.COV2.S vaccine versus placebo. J is TRBJ2-5 and V is TRBV2, with D hard to call. The CDR3 DNA follows: TGTGCCAGCAGACACTTCGACACACGCCAAGAGACCCAGTACTTC. It specifies CASRHFDTRQETQYF. Full variable domain (remainder filled in from reference TRBV2 and TRBJ2-5): EPEVTQTPSHQVTQMGQEVILRCVPISNHLYFYWYRQILGQKVEFLVSFYNNEISEKSEIFDDQFSVERPDGSNFTLKIRSTKLEDSAMYFCASRHFDTRQETQYFGPGTRLLVL.